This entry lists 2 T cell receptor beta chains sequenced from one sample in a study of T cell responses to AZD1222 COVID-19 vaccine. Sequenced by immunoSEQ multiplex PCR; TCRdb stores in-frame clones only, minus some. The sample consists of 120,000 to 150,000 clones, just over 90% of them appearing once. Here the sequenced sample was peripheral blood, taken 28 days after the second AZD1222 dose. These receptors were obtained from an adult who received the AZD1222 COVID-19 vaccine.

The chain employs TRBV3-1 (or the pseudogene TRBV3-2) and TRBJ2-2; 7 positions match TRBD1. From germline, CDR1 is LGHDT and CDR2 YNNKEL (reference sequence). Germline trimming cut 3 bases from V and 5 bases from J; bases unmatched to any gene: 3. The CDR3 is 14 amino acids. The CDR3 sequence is CASSHIQGTGELFF. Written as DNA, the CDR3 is TGTGCCAGCAGCCACATACAGGGGACCGGGGAGCTGTTTTTT.

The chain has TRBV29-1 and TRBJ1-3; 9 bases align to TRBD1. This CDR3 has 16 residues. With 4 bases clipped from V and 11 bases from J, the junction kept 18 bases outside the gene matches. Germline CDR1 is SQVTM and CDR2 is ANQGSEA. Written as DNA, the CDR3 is TGCAGCGTTGTCGACTCCGTCGGGACAGGGTGGCGCGCCATATATTTT. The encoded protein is CSVVDSVGTGWRAIYF.